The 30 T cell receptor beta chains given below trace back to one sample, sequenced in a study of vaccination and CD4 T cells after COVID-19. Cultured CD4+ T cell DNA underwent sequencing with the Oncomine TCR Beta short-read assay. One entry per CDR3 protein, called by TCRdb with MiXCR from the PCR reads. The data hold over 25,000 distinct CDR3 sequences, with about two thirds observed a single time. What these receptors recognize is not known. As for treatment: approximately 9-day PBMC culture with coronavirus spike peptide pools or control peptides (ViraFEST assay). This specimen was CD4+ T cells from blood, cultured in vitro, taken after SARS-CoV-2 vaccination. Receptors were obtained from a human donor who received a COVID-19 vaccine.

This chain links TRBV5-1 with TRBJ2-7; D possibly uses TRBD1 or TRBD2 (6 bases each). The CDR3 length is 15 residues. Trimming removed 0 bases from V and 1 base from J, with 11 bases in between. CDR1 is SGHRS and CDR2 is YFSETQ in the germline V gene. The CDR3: CASSLAGDWSYEQYF. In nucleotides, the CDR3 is TGCGCCAGCAGCTTGGCAGGGGACTGGTCCTACGAGCAGTACTTC.

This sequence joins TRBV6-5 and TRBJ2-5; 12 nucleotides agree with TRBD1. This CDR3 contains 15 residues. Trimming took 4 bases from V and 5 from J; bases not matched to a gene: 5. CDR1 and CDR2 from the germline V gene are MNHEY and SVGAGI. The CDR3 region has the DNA TGTGCCAGCAGTTTCGGGACAGGGGGCTGGGAGACCCAGTACTTC. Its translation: CASSFGTGGWETQYF.

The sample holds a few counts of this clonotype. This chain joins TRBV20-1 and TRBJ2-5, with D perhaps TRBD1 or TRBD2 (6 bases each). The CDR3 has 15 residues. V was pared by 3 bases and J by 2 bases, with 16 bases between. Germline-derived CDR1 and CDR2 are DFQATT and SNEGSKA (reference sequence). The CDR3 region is CSARGGRSVQETQYF. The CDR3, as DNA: TGCAGTGCTAGGGGGGGCCGAAGCGTACAAGAGACCCAGTACTTC.

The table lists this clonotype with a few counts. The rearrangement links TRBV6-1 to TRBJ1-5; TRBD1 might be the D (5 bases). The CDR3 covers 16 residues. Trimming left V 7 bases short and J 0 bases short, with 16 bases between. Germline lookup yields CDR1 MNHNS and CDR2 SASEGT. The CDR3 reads CASIIGDRYSNQPQHF. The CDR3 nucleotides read TGTGCCAGCATTATCGGGGACCGGTATAGCAATCAGCCCCAGCATTTT.

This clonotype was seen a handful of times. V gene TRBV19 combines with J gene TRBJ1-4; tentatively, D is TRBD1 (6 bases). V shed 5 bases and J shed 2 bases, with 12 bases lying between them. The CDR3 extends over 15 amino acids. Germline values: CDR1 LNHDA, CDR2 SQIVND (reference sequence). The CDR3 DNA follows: TGTGCCAGTAGTCAAACAGGGACTACTAATGAAAAACTGTTTTTT. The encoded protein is CASSQTGTTNEKLFF.

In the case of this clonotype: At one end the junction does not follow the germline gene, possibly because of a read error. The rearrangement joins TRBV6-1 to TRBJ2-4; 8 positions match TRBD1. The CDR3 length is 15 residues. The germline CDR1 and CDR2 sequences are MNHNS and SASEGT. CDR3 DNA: TGTGCCAGCAGTGGACAGGGGATAGCCAAAAACATTCAGTGCTTC. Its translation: CASSGQGIAKNIQCF.

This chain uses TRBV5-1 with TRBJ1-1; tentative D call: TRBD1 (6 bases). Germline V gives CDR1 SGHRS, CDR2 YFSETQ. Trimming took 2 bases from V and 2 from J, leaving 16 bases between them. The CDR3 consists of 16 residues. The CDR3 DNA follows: TGCGCCAGCAGCTTCTCTAGCAGGGGACCCAACACTGAAGCTTTCTTT. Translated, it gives CASSFSSRGPNTEAFF.

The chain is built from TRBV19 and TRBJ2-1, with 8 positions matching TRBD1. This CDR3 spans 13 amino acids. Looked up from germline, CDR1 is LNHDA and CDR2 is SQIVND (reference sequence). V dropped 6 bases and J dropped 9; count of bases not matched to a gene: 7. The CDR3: CASRYRGISEQFF. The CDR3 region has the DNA TGTGCCAGTAGGTACAGGGGGATAAGTGAGCAGTTCTTC.

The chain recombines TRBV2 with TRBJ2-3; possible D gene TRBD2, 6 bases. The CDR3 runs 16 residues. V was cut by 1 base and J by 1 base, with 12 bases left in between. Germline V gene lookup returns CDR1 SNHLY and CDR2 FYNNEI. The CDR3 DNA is TGTGCCAGCAGTGAAGGGGGCGGGGTAGGCACAGATACGCAGTATTTT. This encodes CASSEGGGVGTDTQYF.

The CDR3 reads CSARDHAHPFYGYTF. CDR3 nucleotides: TGCAGTGCTAGAGATCATGCACATCCATTCTATGGCTACACCTTC. This chain uses TRBV20-1 with TRBJ1-2; D is unclear. V gave up 0 bases and J gave up 4 bases, with 15 bases separating them. The CDR3 runs to 15 residues. The V gene's germline CDR1 is DFQATT and CDR2 SNEGSKA (reference sequence).

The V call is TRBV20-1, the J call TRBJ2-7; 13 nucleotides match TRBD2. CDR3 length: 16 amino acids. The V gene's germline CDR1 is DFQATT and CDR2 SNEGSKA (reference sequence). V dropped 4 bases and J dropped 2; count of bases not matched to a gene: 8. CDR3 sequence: CSATPRTSGGPYEQYF. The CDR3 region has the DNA TGCAGTGCTACCCCTCGGACTAGCGGGGGCCCCTACGAGCAGTACTTC.

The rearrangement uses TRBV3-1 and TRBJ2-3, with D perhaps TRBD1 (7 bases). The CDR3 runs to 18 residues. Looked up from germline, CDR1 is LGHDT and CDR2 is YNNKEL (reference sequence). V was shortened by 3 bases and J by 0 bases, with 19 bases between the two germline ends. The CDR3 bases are TGTGCCAGCAGCCACAGGTCGTCAGGGGGGCCTAGCACAGATACGCAGTATTTT. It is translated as CASSHRSSGGPSTDTQYF.

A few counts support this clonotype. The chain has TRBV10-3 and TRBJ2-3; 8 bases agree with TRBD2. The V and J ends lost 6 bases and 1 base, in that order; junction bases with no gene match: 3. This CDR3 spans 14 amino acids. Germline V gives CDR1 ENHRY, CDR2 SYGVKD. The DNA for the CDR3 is TGTGCCATCAGCAGAGCGGGGGGCACAGATACGCAGTATTTT. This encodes CAISRAGGTDTQYF.

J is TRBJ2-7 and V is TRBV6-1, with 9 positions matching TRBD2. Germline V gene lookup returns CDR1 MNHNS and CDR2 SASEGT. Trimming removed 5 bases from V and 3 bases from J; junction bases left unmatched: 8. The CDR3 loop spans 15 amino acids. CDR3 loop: CASSPRVAGDYEQYF. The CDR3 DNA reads TGTGCCAGCAGTCCCCGGGTAGCGGGGGACTACGAGCAGTACTTC.

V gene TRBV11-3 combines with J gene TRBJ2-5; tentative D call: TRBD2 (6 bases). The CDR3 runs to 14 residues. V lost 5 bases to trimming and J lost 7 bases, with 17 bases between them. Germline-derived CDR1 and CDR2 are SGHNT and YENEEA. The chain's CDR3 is CASSPRDSGGTQYF. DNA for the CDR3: TGTGCCAGCAGCCCCCGGGACTCCGGGGGGACCCAGTACTTC.

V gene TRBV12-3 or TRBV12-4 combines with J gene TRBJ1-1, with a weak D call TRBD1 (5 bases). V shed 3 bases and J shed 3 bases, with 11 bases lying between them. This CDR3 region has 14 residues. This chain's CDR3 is CASSFETRDTEAFF. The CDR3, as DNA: TGTGCCAGCAGTTTCGAGACCAGGGACACTGAAGCTTTCTTT.

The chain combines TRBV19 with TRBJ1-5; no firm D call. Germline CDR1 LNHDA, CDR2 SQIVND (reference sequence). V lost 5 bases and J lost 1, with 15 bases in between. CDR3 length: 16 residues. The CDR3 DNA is TGTGCCAGTAGTGAGGATCAGCCAAGAAGCAATCAGCCCCAGCATTTT. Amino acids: CASSEDQPRSNQPQHF.

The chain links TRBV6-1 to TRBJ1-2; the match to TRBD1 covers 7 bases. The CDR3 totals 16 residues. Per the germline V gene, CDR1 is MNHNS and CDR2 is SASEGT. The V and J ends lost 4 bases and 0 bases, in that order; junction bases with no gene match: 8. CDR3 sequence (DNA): TGTGCCAGCAGTGGAAGAGACAGGGCAACTAACTATGGCTACACCTTC. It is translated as CASSGRDRATNYGYTF.

The CDR3 DNA sequence: TGTGCCAGCAGCTCGGGGACAGGGGATTCACCCCTCCACTTT. Translating it yields CASSSGTGDSPLHF. The chain combines TRBV7-9 with TRBJ1-6, with TRBD1 identical over 10 bases. Losses at the gene ends were 4 bases for V and 8 bases for J; bases not matched to a gene: 2. The CDR3 is 14 residues long. Germline V gene sequence: CDR1 SEHNR, CDR2 FQNEAQ (reference sequence).

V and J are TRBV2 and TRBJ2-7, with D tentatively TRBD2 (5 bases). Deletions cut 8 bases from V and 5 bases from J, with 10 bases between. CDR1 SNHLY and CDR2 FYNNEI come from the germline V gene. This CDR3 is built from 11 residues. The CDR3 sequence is CASSRRHEQYF. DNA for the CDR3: TGTGCCAGCTCCCGGAGGCACGAGCAGTACTTC.

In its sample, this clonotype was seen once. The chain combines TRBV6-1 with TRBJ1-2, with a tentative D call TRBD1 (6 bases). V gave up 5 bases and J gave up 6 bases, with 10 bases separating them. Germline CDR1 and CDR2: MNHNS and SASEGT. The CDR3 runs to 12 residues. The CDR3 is CASSTTGNGYTF. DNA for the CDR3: TGTGCCAGCAGTACCACAGGGAATGGCTACACCTTC.

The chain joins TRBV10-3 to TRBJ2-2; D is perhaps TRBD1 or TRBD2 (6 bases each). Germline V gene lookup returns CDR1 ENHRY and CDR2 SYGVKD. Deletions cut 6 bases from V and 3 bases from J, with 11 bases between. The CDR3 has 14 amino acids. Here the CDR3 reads CAIRPGGDTGELFF. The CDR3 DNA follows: TGTGCCATCAGACCCGGGGGCGACACCGGGGAGCTGTTTTTT.

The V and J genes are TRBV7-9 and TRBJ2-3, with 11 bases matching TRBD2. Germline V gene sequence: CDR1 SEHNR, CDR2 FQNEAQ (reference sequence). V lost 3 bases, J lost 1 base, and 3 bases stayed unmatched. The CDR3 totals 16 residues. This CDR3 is CASSFLAGGRTDTQYF. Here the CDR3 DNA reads TGTGCCAGCAGCTTCCTAGCGGGGGGCCGCACAGATACGCAGTATTTT.

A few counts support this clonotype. CDR3 amino acids: CATSTGRQETQYF. CDR3 DNA: TGTGCCACCAGTACAGGGAGGCAAGAGACCCAGTACTTC. This rearrangement joins TRBV24-1 to TRBJ2-5; the D call may be TRBD1 or TRBD2 (6 bases each). From germline, CDR1 is KGHDR and CDR2 SFDVKD. V gave up 6 bases and J gave up 2 bases, with 9 bases separating them. CDR3 length: 13 amino acids.

The DNA for the CDR3 is TGTGCCACCAGTGATAGGTCCAGCGGGGGGTCCGATGAGCAGTTCTTC. Protein: CATSDRSSGGSDEQFF. V gene TRBV24-1 combines with J gene TRBJ2-1; 9 bases are a match to TRBD2. The trim removed 3 bases at V and 8 bases at J, leaving 10 bases unmatched. This CDR3 comprises 16 residues. The germline V gene encodes CDR1 KGHDR and CDR2 SFDVKD.

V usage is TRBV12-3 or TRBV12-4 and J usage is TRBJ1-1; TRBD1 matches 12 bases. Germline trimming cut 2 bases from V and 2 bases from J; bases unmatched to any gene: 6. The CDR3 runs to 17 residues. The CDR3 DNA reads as TGTGCCAGCAGTTTATCCCCGGGACAGGGGGCCAACACTGAAGCTTTCTTT. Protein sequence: CASSLSPGQGANTEAFF.

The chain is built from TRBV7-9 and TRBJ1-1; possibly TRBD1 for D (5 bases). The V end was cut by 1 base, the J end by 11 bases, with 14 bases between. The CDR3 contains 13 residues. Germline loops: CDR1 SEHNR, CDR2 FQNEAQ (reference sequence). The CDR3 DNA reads TGTGCCAGCAGCTTAGGTGGCAGGGAGAGGGCTTTCTTT. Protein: CASSLGGRERAFF. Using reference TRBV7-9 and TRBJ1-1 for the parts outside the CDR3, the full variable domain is DTGVSQNPRHKITKRGQNVTFRCDPISEHNRLYWYRQTLGQGPEFLTYFQNEAQLEKSRLLSDRFSAERPKGSFSTLEIQRTEQGDSAMYLCASSLGGRERAFFGQGTRLTVV.

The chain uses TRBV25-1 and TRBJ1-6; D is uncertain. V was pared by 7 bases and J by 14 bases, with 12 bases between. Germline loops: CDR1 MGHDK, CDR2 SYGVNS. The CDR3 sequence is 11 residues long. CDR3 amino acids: CASTRTGTLHF. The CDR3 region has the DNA TGTGCCAGCACCCGAACCGGGACCCTCCACTTT.

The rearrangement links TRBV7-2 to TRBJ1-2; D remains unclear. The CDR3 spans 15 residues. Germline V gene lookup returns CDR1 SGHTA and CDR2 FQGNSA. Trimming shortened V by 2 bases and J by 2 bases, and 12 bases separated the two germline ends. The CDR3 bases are TGTGCCAGCAGCTTAAATGAGGTCAGAAACTATGGCTACACCTTC. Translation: CASSLNEVRNYGYTF.

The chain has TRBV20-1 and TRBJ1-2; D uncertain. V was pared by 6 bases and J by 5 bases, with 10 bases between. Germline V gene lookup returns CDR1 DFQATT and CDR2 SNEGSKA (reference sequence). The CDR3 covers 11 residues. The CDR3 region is CSARTVYGYTF. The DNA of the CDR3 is TGCAGTGCCAGAACAGTTTATGGCTACACCTTC.